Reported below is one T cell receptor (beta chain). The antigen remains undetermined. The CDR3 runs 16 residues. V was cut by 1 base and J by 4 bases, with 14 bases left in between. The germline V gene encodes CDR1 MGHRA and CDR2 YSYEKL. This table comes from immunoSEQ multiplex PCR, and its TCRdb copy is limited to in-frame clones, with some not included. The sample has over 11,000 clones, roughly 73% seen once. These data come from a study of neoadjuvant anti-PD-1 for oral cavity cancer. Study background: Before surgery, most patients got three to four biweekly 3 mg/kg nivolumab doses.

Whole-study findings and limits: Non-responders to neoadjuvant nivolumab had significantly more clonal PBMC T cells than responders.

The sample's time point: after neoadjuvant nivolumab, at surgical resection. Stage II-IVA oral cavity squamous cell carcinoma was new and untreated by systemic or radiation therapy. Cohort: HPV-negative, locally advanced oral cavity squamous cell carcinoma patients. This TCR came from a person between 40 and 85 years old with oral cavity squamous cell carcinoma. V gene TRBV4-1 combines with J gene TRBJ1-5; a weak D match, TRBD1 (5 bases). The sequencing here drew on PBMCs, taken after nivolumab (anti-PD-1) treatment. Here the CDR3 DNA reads TGCGCCAGCAGCCAAGGCGAGGGCAGGGTTAATCAGCCCCAGCATTTT. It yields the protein CASSQGEGRVNQPQHF.